This T cell receptor beta chain is from a study of human T cells and chemical hapten exposure (dated by TCRdb to about 2021). In the study overall: For sensitization, 2% DPC in acetone was applied to a 2 cm by 2 cm area of upper inner arm skin. Patch testing was performed on the upper back with Finn chambers containing 0.01% DPC, and the patch tests were scored after 6 days according to International Contact Dermatitis Research Group standards. In alopecia patients, the study followed how the peripheral blood TCR repertoire changed in vivo over primary and secondary sensitization to diphenylcyclopropenone (DPC), a hapten. Patients additionally received weekly therapeutic DPC doses to the scalp throughout the roughly 23-week study period. Nearly 30 alopecia patients provided blood for TCR sequencing at one to four time points (pre-sensitization, 2, 6 and 24 weeks). Most of the patients in the cohort were female, and the cohort covered alopecia areata with under or over 50% scalp involvement, alopecia totalis and alopecia universalis. Blood samples were taken from patients before sensitization (week 0) and then at 2, 6 and about 24 weeks after DPC sensitization. Libraries were pooled for sequencing, and per-sample TCR yields varied mainly because of small differences in library volumes within the pool. The paper as a whole reports these results and caveats: Patch test score was positively correlated with the number of PT1 expanded TCRs, with significance at thresholds 8, 16 and 32 but not at 4. Because all patients had alopecia, a presumed autoimmune disease, the immune response of the patients might differ from that of healthy individuals. After repeated subsampling, changes were observed in the strength of the expansion versus patch-test correlation and in the threshold at which the correlation became significant. Significantly more large CDR3 similarity clusters were formed by expanded TCRs than by pre-sensitization or healthy control sets, consistent with antigen-driven responses. No change with DPC sensitization was found in the number of TCRs above 1 in 1000 frequency, and no evidence of global repertoire structure alterations was found.

This clonotype was picked up a small number of times. Its recognized antigen is unknown. No base quality values were provided; no much bigger clone lies one nucleotide off. The method was RACE. These reads were obtained on a NextSeq 500. During library preparation, unique molecular identifiers were attached to individual cDNA molecules so that TCRs could be counted in a quantitative, reproducible way. Each blood RNA sample was used to sequence both TCR alpha and TCR beta chains. Under the source paper's analysis protocol: A median of about 100,000 TCRs per sample was observed, with a range of roughly 23,224 to 750,000. V, J and CDR3 annotation of the TCR reads was performed with the Decombinator software suite. For the PS versus PT1 abundance plots, all samples were subsampled to the same number of TCRs (28,000). Expanded TCRs were defined as absent before sensitization and observed at least eight times at the 2-week time point. In TCRdb, the public reads were trimmed at Q25 with fastp and aligned with MiXCR, with productive beta chains retained. Identical CDR3 proteins give one entry, which carries the most common genes and DNA. The V and J calls were determined by TCRdb, not by the authors. Here the sample has about 80,000 distinct CDR3 sequences; around 15% occur a single time. The ten largest clonotypes hold over 3.5% of the sample.

The intended sense of this specimen's time point label: pre-sensitization, week 0. The treatment or condition label, as the study defines it: therapeutic diphenylcyclopropenone sensitization with weekly scalp DPC. At each patch-test visit, blood was drawn before the patch test was applied. To be eligible, patients had to be aged 18 to 70, diagnosed with alopecia and judged suitable for DPC therapy, while pregnant patients were excluded. Total RNA was extracted from unfractionated whole blood that had been collected in Tempus Blood RNA tubes. Based on the germline V gene (reference sequence), the CDR1 and CDR2 sequences are SEHNR and FQNEAQ. From cysteine to phenylalanine, the CDR3 is 15 amino acids long. Only CDR3 DNA remains: 45 bases, in frame from the first base. V is cut by 4 bases and J by 7 bases, and the space between the germline ends is 17 bases.

The receptor's source is a woman in her forties or fifties with alopecia areata. Some clones in this sample may be carry-over from other donors' samples. The chain is made from TRBV7-9 and TRBJ2-1; the D gene is possibly TRBD2, with 6 bases matching. The sample was whole blood, taken in connection with sensitization to the hapten diphenylcyclopropenone (DPC). The CDR3 protein sequence reads: CASSSKTRVGNEQFF. The base sequence is TGTGCCAGCAGCTCCAAGACTAGGGTGGGGAATGAGCAGTTCTTC.